The next 32 T cell receptor beta chains were all read from a single sample in a study. TCRdb fed the RT-PCR reads into MiXCR, producing one record per CDR3 protein. This sample has approximately 720,000 distinct CDR3 sequences, with over 12% found just once. Sequencing used memory CD4+ T cells from blood. Receptor source: a female donor in good health, serving as a healthy control.

This clonotype has at least ten counts. The rearrangement links TRBV7-9 to TRBJ1-1; perhaps TRBD1 as D (5 bases). CDR3 length: 13 residues. V lost 8 bases, J lost 4 bases, and 14 bases lay in between. Germline CDR1 and CDR2: SEHNR and FQNEAQ (reference sequence). CDR3 in amino acids: CASSPQGGTEAFF. The CDR3 DNA reads TGTGCCAGCTCACCGCAGGGAGGCACTGAAGCTTTCTTT.

DNA for the CDR3: TGTGCCAGCAGGGGGGGACAGCAAACCTTCTACGAGCAGTACTTC. The encoded protein is CASRGGQQTFYEQYF. The chain joins TRBV12-3 or TRBV12-4 to TRBJ2-7, with D maybe TRBD1 (7 bases). The V gene lost 6 bases and the J gene lost 3 bases, with 18 bases spanning the gap. This CDR3 has 15 amino acids.

J is TRBJ2-3 and V is TRBV30; 8 bases are a match to TRBD2. This CDR3 is built from 16 residues. V lost 6 bases, J lost 4 bases, and 15 bases stayed unmatched. Germline V lookup: CDR1 GTSNPN, CDR2 SVGIG (reference sequence). The chain's CDR3 is CACSPTGAGGADTQYF. Here the CDR3 DNA reads TGTGCCTGCTCCCCCACCGGAGCCGGGGGGGCAGATACGCAGTATTTT.

The sample holds a few counts of this clonotype. The gene calls are TRBV10-3 and TRBJ1-1; D gene ambiguous. This CDR3 comprises 14 residues. V lost 3 bases and J lost 0, with 8 bases in between. The germline V gene has CDR1 ENHRY and CDR2 SYGVKD. The CDR3 protein is CAISEGGMNTEAFF. The CDR3 coding sequence is TGTGCCATCAGTGAAGGAGGGATGAACACTGAAGCTTTCTTT.

This clonotype came up a few times. The chain has TRBV20-1 and TRBJ2-2, with 13 bases aligning to TRBD2. J was trimmed by 6 bases and V by 6 bases; bases with no gene match: 7. Germline V gene data show CDR1 as DFQATT and CDR2 as SNEGSKA (reference sequence). The CDR3 spans 15 residues. The CDR3 here is CSATGTSGIAGELFF. DNA of the CDR3: TGCAGTGCAACCGGGACTAGCGGGATCGCCGGGGAGCTGTTTTTT.

This clonotype was seen many times. The CDR3 DNA sequence: TGCAGTGCAGCGGGACTGAGGGCAGAGACCCAGTACTTC. It translates to CSAAGLRAETQYF. The V and J genes are TRBV20-1 and TRBJ2-5; 7 bases line up with TRBD2. Germline CDR1 and CDR2: DFQATT and SNEGSKA (reference sequence). CDR3 length: 13 amino acids. Trimming cost V 6 bases and J 4 bases; bases outside gene matches: 8.

The rearrangement uses TRBV12-3 or TRBV12-4 and TRBJ1-6; no clear D. The CDR3 is 12 amino acids. The V end lost 7 bases, the J end lost 9 bases, and 10 bases lay between the germline ends. CDR3 sequence: CASTNIGSPLHF. As DNA, the CDR3 is TGTGCCAGCACTAACATAGGTTCACCCCTCCACTTT.

The genes are TRBV19 and TRBJ1-3, with D possibly TRBD1 on 5 matching bases. Germline V gives CDR1 LNHDA, CDR2 SQIVND (reference sequence). The CDR3 has 13 residues. V gave up 7 bases and J gave up 4 bases, with 11 bases separating them. In nucleotides, the CDR3 is TGTGCCAGTATTGGGACCGCGGGAAACACCATATATTTT. Translated: CASIGTAGNTIYF.

This chain joins TRBV7-2 and TRBJ2-7; TRBD2 matches 10 bases. J gave up 4 bases and V 5 bases, and 14 bases lay outside the gene matches. Germline V gene sequence: CDR1 SGHTA, CDR2 FQGNSA. CDR3 size: 17 residues. The DNA of the CDR3 is TGTGCCAGCAGCGCCAGCCCTAGCGGGAGCGGTTCATACGAGCAGTACTTC. This encodes CASSASPSGSGSYEQYF.

This clonotype has only one observation. The CDR3 sequence is CASSQGDGDQPQHF. The CDR3 DNA sequence: TGTGCCAGCAGCCAAGGAGACGGAGATCAGCCCCAGCATTTT. This chain joins TRBV9 and TRBJ1-5; D unresolved. Trimming took 4 bases from V and 5 from J, leaving 13 bases between them. Germline V gene data show CDR1 as SGDLS and CDR2 as YYNGEE. The CDR3 sequence is 14 residues long.

This clonotype was recorded a few times. The rearrangement links TRBV10-3 to TRBJ1-1, with D uncertain. Trimming removed 6 bases from V and 2 bases from J, with 13 bases in between. The germline V gene has CDR1 ENHRY and CDR2 SYGVKD. The CDR3 consists of 14 residues. The CDR3 loop reads CAIRESEGNTEAFF. DNA for the CDR3: TGTGCCATCAGAGAATCTGAGGGTAACACTGAAGCTTTCTTT.

This clonotype turned up a few times. The CDR3 DNA follows: TGCGCCAGCAGCCAAGATAGGGTCTACAATGAGCAGTTCTTC. The encoded protein is CASSQDRVYNEQFF. V usage is TRBV4-1 and J usage is TRBJ2-1, with no clear D. The CDR3 spans 14 residues. Trimming left V 0 bases short and J 3 bases short, with 6 bases between. The V gene's germline CDR1 is MGHRA and CDR2 YSYEKL.

This rearrangement joins TRBV6-1 to TRBJ2-3; D possibly uses TRBD1 or TRBD2 (5 bases each). The CDR3 contains 13 residues. Deletions cut 7 bases from V and 2 bases from J, with 10 bases between. The germline gives CDR1 MNHNS, CDR2 SASEGT. The chain's CDR3 is CASKEGPTDTQYF. The CDR3, as DNA: TGTGCCAGCAAAGAGGGGCCCACAGATACGCAGTATTTT.

The chain joins TRBV6-5 to TRBJ1-2, with 9 bases fitting TRBD1. The CDR3 is 14 amino acids. V lost 7 bases and J lost 7; bases outside the gene matches: 10. Germline loops: CDR1 MNHEY, CDR2 SVGAGI. In DNA form, the CDR3 reads TGTGCCAGCAACCCCGGGACAGGGTGGAGTGGCTACACCTTC. This gives the protein CASNPGTGWSGYTF.

This clonotype occurred many times. The chain recombines TRBV12-3 or TRBV12-4 with TRBJ1-3; D gene unclear. The CDR3 consists of 14 residues. Trimming cost V 4 bases and J 0 bases, with 7 bases left between them. CDR3 residues: CASSSTYSGNTIYF. The CDR3 DNA follows: TGTGCCAGCAGTTCGACCTACTCTGGAAACACCATATATTTT.

The chain employs TRBV11-3 and TRBJ2-1; 12 positions match TRBD2. V lost 5 bases to trimming and J lost 10 bases; unmatched junction nucleotides: 12. This CDR3 is built from 16 residues. Germline V gene sequence: CDR1 SGHNT, CDR2 YENEEA. The CDR3 sequence is CASSPGLAGSYSEQFF. DNA for the CDR3: TGTGCCAGCAGCCCGGGACTAGCGGGTTCCTACAGCGAGCAGTTCTTC.

The chain has TRBV6-2 or TRBV6-3 and TRBJ1-1; no clear D gene. V shed 5 bases and J shed 6 bases, with 13 bases lying between them. This CDR3 spans 13 amino acids. The germline V gene encodes CDR1 MNHEY and CDR2 SVGEGT. In nucleotides, the CDR3 is TGTGCCAGCAGTGCCAACAGAGGCGCTGAAGCTTTCTTT. Protein sequence: CASSANRGAEAFF.

This clonotype came up many times. This chain connects TRBV10-3 to TRBJ2-3; D tentatively reads TRBD1 or TRBD2 (5 bases each). This CDR3 contains 14 residues. Germline V gives CDR1 ENHRY, CDR2 SYGVKD. V was pared by 6 bases and J by 10 bases, with 20 bases between. CDR3 nucleotides: TGTGCCATCAGCGGGGACGCTGTATACTATTCGCAGTATTTT. Protein: CAISGDAVYYSQYF.

This chain joins TRBV20-1 and TRBJ2-3, with D uncertain. Between the trimmed V and J ends, which lost 0 bases and 0 bases, there was a span of 7 bases. CDR1 and CDR2 (germline): DFQATT, SNEGSKA (reference sequence). The length of the CDR3 is 14 residues. The CDR3 nucleotides are TGCAGTGCTAGAGATCCTTTCAGCACAGATACGCAGTATTTT. Encoded protein: CSARDPFSTDTQYF.

The chain employs TRBV6-6 and TRBJ2-7, with TRBD2 matching 11 bases. This CDR3 contains 15 residues. Germline V lookup: CDR1 MNHNY, CDR2 SVGAGI (reference sequence). J gave up 7 bases and V 4 bases, and 9 bases lay outside the gene matches. The CDR3 here is CASSSLAGGPEEQYF. The CDR3 region has the DNA TGTGCCAGCAGTTCCTTAGCGGGAGGGCCAGAAGAGCAGTACTTC.

This clonotype was seen a few times. The rearrangement links TRBV7-6 to TRBJ2-1; D is perhaps TRBD1 or TRBD2 (6 bases each). The CDR3 sequence is 13 residues long. V shed 4 bases and J shed 8 bases, with 12 bases lying between them. Germline V gives CDR1 SGHVS, CDR2 FNYEAQ. The CDR3 spells CASSSLRGDEQFF. The CDR3 DNA reads as TGTGCCAGCAGCTCGCTGAGGGGGGATGAGCAGTTCTTC.

This clonotype was seen repeatedly, ten times or more. The rearrangement links TRBV20-1 to TRBJ2-3; D unclear. The CDR3 is 16 amino acids. V was cut by 0 bases and J by 3 bases, with 16 bases left in between. Germline CDR1 is DFQATT and CDR2 is SNEGSKA (reference sequence). The CDR3 reads CSARDPGRVGTDTQYF. CDR3 nucleotide sequence: TGCAGTGCTAGAGACCCGGGCCGAGTAGGAACAGATACGCAGTATTTT.

A few counts support this clonotype. The chain links TRBV10-3 to TRBJ1-4; 9 bases are shared with TRBD1. The CDR3 has 14 amino acids. Germline assignment: CDR1 ENHRY and CDR2 SYGVKD. The J segment lost 8 bases and the V segment lost 5 bases, leaving 6 bases of the junction unmatched. CDR3 residues: CAISWDRVGEKLFF. The CDR3 coding sequence is TGTGCCATCAGTTGGGACAGGGTCGGCGAAAAACTGTTTTTT.

This clonotype was observed a few times. The chain is built from TRBV6-5 and TRBJ2-3; TRBD2 matches 9 bases. The germline V gene has CDR1 MNHEY and CDR2 SVGAGI. The CDR3 runs to 15 residues. V shed 6 bases and J 2 bases; nucleotides not matched to a gene: 6. CDR3 nucleotide sequence: TGTGCCAGCAGGATCGGACTAGCGATCACAGATACGCAGTATTTT. Translating it yields CASRIGLAITDTQYF.

This sequence joins TRBV5-1 and TRBJ2-7, with D uncertain. Germline lookup yields CDR1 SGHRS and CDR2 YFSETQ. Trimming removed 4 bases from V and 7 bases from J, with 15 bases in between. The CDR3 spans 13 residues. The CDR3: CASSLGLLGEQYF. The DNA for the CDR3 is TGCGCCAGCAGCCTTGGGCTGCTGGGGGAGCAGTACTTC. Using reference TRBV5-1 and TRBJ2-7 for the parts outside the CDR3, the full variable domain is KAGVTQTPRYLIKTRGQQVTLSCSPISGHRSVSWYQQTPGQGLQFLFEYFSETQRNKGNFPGRFSGRQFSNSRSEMNVSTLELGDSALYLCASSLGLLGEQYFGPGTRLTVT.

In its sample, this clonotype was seen a few times. In DNA, the CDR3 is TGTGCCAGCAGCCCCTTACACACCGGGGAGCTGTTTTTT. Encoded protein: CASSPLHTGELFF. This rearrangement joins TRBV11-2 to TRBJ2-2; D gene unclear. The CDR3 extends over 13 amino acids. V lost 5 bases and J lost 3, with 7 bases in between. In germline, CDR1 is SGHAT, CDR2 FQNNGV. Full variable domain (outside the CDR3, taken from reference TRBV11-2 and TRBJ2-2): EAGVAQSPRYKIIEKRQSVAFWCNPISGHATLYWYQQILGQGPKLLIQFQNNGVVDDSQLPKDRFSAERLKGVDSTLKIQPAKLEDSAVYLCASSPLHTGELFFGEGSRLTVL.

This chain connects TRBV4-3 to TRBJ1-6; D uncertain. The CDR3 has 17 amino acids. Germline-derived CDR1 and CDR2 are LGHNA and YSLEER. The ends were cut back, 0 bases at V and 0 bases at J, with 9 bases in the middle. The CDR3 nucleotides read TGCGCCAGCAGCCAAGATTTCCGTAGCTCCTATAATTCACCCCTCCACTTT. This sequence encodes CASSQDFRSSYNSPLHF.

The J gene is TRBJ1-5, the V gene TRBV5-6, with D tentatively TRBD1 (5 bases). Germline assignment: CDR1 SGHDT and CDR2 YYEEEE. The V end lost 0 bases, the J end lost 7 bases, and 11 bases lay between the germline ends. The CDR3 is 14 amino acids. CDR3 in amino acids: CASSLGGVFQPQHF. The CDR3, as DNA: TGTGCCAGCAGCTTGGGGGGGGTTTTCCAGCCCCAGCATTTT.

The chain carries TRBV5-1 and TRBJ1-1; no firm D call. Trimming cost V 1 base and J 3 bases, with 16 bases left between them. The CDR3 runs to 16 residues. Germline V CDR1 and CDR2: SGHRS, YFSETQ. The CDR3 sequence is CASSLSRYTGDTEAFF. CDR3 DNA: TGCGCCAGCAGCTTGTCCAGATATACTGGGGACACTGAAGCTTTCTTT.

In this sample, this clonotype turned up a few times. The chain carries TRBV7-2 and TRBJ1-5; TRBD1 is a possible D gene (5 bases). CDR3 length equals 15 residues. Germline V gives CDR1 SGHTA, CDR2 FQGNSA. V lost 1 base and J lost 7, with 14 bases in between. CDR3 in DNA: TGTGCCAGCAGCTTAGGGGGGGGGACCTTACAGCCCCAGCATTTT. Translated: CASSLGGGTLQPQHF.

There are a few counts of this clonotype. The chain recombines TRBV20-1 with TRBJ2-7; 7 positions match TRBD2. Trimming cost V 5 bases and J 7 bases; bases outside gene matches: 8. The CDR3 extends over 12 amino acids. Germline CDR1 reads DFQATT; CDR2 reads SNEGSKA (reference sequence). In nucleotides, the CDR3 is TGCAGTGCTGAGACTAGCCTCCAAGAGCAGTACTTC. Residues: CSAETSLQEQYF.

The chain couples TRBV27 to TRBJ1-5, with a tentative D call TRBD1 (5 bases). This CDR3 contains 15 residues. The ends were cut back, 5 bases at V and 5 bases at J, with 16 bases in the middle. Per germline, CDR1 MNHEY and CDR2 SMNVEV (reference sequence). CDR3 sequence: CASSLRQGRHQPQHF. CDR3 in DNA: TGTGCCAGCAGTCTCCGCCAGGGACGGCATCAGCCCCAGCATTTT.